Following are 15 T cell receptor beta chains from one sample sequenced in a study of cytomegalovirus exposure and HLA in healthy donors. Both 60 Vbeta primers and 13 Jbeta primers went into the PCR. Assay: immunoSEQ multiplex PCR; the TCRdb copy retains only in-frame clones and omits some. The repertoire holds 55,000 to 75,000 clones, with almost 80% as singletons. Sequenced: PBMCs. Every receptor here comes from a girl aged 10-17 years in good health and CMV-seropositive.

This clone was picked up one time. The chain uses TRBV6-1 and TRBJ2-1, with 9 bases fitting TRBD2. The length of the CDR3 is 15 residues. The germline CDR1 and CDR2 sequences are MNHNS and SASEGT. V lost 3 bases, J lost 8 bases, and 8 bases stayed unmatched. The CDR3, as DNA: TGTGCCAGCAGTGACACCGGGACTAGCTCCCATGAGCAGTTCTTC. This encodes CASSDTGTSSHEQFF.

For this clone: One end of the junction does not line up with germline, which may come from a read error. This chain connects TRBV18 to TRBJ1-1; 8 bases fit TRBD1. This CDR3 contains 17 residues. Germline V gives CDR1 KGHSH, CDR2 LQKENI. The CDR3 DNA reads as TGTGCCAGCCCACCGCAGACAGGGGAAGGGAAGAACACTGAAGCTTTCTTT. It codes for CASPPQTGEGKNTEAFF.

The V and J genes are TRBV30 and TRBJ2-1; D gene ambiguous. Trimming left V 1 base short and J 3 bases short, with 7 bases between. This CDR3 region has 13 residues. The germline gives CDR1 GTSNPN, CDR2 SVGIG (reference sequence). The CDR3 sequence: CAWSGPRYNEQFF. The CDR3 DNA reads as TGTGCCTGGAGTGGTCCCCGCTACAATGAGCAGTTCTTC.

This clone was counted only a few times. The J gene is TRBJ2-2, the V gene TRBV4-3; 8 bases line up with TRBD1. This CDR3 comprises 16 residues. J gave up 0 bases and V 3 bases, and 3 bases lay outside the gene matches. CDR1 LGHNA and CDR2 YSLEER come from the germline V gene. The CDR3 protein is CASSHRQGTNTGELFF. The CDR3 DNA is TGCGCCAGCAGCCATAGACAGGGGACGAACACCGGGGAGCTGTTTTTT.

The rearrangement joins TRBV7-2 to TRBJ2-6; unclear D gene. Trimming cost V 1 base and J 4 bases, with 5 bases left between them. Germline V gives CDR1 SGHTA, CDR2 FQGNSA. The CDR3 contains 14 residues. The CDR3: CASSLDSGANVLTF. In nucleotides, the CDR3 is TGTGCCAGCAGCTTAGACTCCGGGGCCAACGTCCTGACTTTC.

The V call is TRBV30, the J call TRBJ2-5; D possibly corresponds to TRBD2 (5 bases). Germline V gene data show CDR1 as GTSNPN and CDR2 as SVGIG (reference sequence). Trimming pared 0 bases from V and 5 bases from J, leaving 10 bases between. The CDR3 consists of 13 residues. The CDR3 coding sequence is TGTGCCTGGAGTGTACGGGAATGGGAGACCCAGTACTTC. The encoded protein is CAWSVREWETQYF.

The rearrangement uses TRBV7-2 and TRBJ2-7; D perhaps matches TRBD1 (5 bases). Looked up from germline, CDR1 is SGHTA and CDR2 is FQGNSA. This CDR3 region has 15 residues. V lost 0 bases, J lost 1 base, and 10 bases lay in between. The CDR3 region is CASSLAPQGSYEQYF. The CDR3 DNA follows: TGTGCCAGCAGCTTAGCCCCGCAGGGATCCTACGAGCAGTACTTC.

The chain recombines TRBV5-1 with TRBJ2-7; 14 bases map to TRBD2. Per the germline V gene, CDR1 is SGHRS and CDR2 is YFSETQ. The CDR3 totals 16 residues. V lost 4 bases to trimming and J lost 2 bases; unmatched junction nucleotides: 5. CDR3 sequence (DNA): TGCGCCAGCAGCCGGACTAGCGGGGGGATCACCTACGAGCAGTACTTC. Its protein product is CASSRTSGGITYEQYF.

The J gene is TRBJ2-7, the V gene TRBV28, with 10 bases matching TRBD2. The length of the CDR3 is 13 residues. Germline V CDR1 and CDR2: MDHEN, SYDVKM. The J segment lost 3 bases and the V segment lost 6 bases, leaving 2 bases of the junction unmatched. The CDR3 protein is CASRGLAIYEQYF. The DNA for the CDR3 is TGTGCCAGCAGGGGACTAGCGATCTACGAGCAGTACTTC.

This clone has more than one count but fewer than ten. The chain links TRBV30 to TRBJ1-5; D might be TRBD1 (6 bases). In germline, CDR1 is GTSNPN, CDR2 SVGIG (reference sequence). The CDR3 has 13 amino acids. The V and J ends lost 4 bases and 3 bases respectively, with 10 bases between them. The CDR3 DNA reads as TGTGCCTGGAAAGGACAGACCAATCAGCCCCAGCATTTT. Translation gives CAWKGQTNQPQHF.

This clone turned up a few times. The V call is TRBV5-1, the J call TRBJ1-2, with D unclear. The V gene's germline CDR1 is SGHRS and CDR2 YFSETQ. The V end lost 1 base, the J end lost 8 bases, and 9 bases lay between the germline ends. This CDR3 has 12 amino acids. The CDR3 nucleotides read TGCGCCAGCAGCTTGACGAGGGAAGGCTACACCTTC. The encoded protein is CASSLTREGYTF.

The gene calls are TRBV5-1 and TRBJ2-3; no firm D call. Trimming stripped 0 bases from V and 0 bases from J, with 5 bases between. The germline gives CDR1 SGHRS, CDR2 YFSETQ. The CDR3 sequence is 14 residues long. The CDR3 DNA reads TGCGCCAGCAGCTTGGCCATCAGCACAGATACGCAGTATTTT. Translated, it gives CASSLAISTDTQYF.

The V call is TRBV11-2, the J call TRBJ1-1, with a possible D match to TRBD1 (5 bases). The ends were cut back, 5 bases at V and 5 bases at J, with 15 bases in the middle. In germline, CDR1 is SGHAT, CDR2 FQNNGV. The CDR3 runs 14 residues. CDR3 residues: CASSIRDSVTEAFF. CDR3 nucleotide sequence: TGTGCCAGCAGCATCAGGGATTCGGTGACTGAAGCTTTCTTT.

The chain is built from TRBV28 and TRBJ2-7, with 8 bases identical to TRBD1. Trimming took 8 bases from V and 4 from J; bases not matched to a gene: 7. Per germline, CDR1 MDHEN and CDR2 SYDVKM. This CDR3 comprises 13 residues. For the CDR3, the DNA is TGTGCCAGCGCCCAGACAGGGGAGTACGAGCAGTACTTC. Its protein is CASAQTGEYEQYF.

The rearrangement uses TRBV19 and TRBJ2-3; 11 nucleotides line up with TRBD1. The CDR3 consists of 13 residues. With 10 bases clipped from V and 4 bases from J, the junction kept 4 bases outside the gene matches. Germline values: CDR1 LNHDA, CDR2 SQIVND (reference sequence). The CDR3 sequence is CATRDRGADTQYF. The CDR3 DNA reads TGTGCCACCAGGGACAGGGGGGCAGATACGCAGTATTTT.